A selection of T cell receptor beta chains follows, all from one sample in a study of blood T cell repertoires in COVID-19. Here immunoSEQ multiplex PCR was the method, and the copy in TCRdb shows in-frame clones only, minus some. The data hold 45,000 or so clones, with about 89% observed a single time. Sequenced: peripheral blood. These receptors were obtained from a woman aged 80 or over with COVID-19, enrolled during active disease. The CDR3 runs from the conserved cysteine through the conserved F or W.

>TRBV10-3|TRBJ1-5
CAISDGGSNQPQHF
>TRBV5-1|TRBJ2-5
CASSLTPGQGRETQYF
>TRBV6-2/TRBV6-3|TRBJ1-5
CASSQGQPQHF
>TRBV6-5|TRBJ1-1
CASRVKGGNTEAFF
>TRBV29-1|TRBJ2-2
CSVLGDRGLLNTGELFF
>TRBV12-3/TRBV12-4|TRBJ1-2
CASSDRGDYGYTF
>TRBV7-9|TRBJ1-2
CASSQSYGYTF
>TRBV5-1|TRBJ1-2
CASSQASRDRGGGYTF
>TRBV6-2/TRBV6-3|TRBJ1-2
CASSYMDSPSGYGYTF
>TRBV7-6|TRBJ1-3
CASSLSFRPSSGNTIYF